A single sample gave rise to the 25 T cell receptor beta chains below, sequenced in a study of blood T cell repertoires in COVID-19. Only in-frame clones appear in the TCRdb table, and some are missing; sequencing was by immunoSEQ multiplex PCR. This table has 150,000 to 190,000 clones, about 88% appearing once. Sequencing input: peripheral blood. These receptors all stem from a woman aged 65 to 85 with acute or convalescent COVID-19.

This chain uses TRBV21-1 with TRBJ1-2. TRBV21-1 is marked as a pseudogene. The CDR3 runs to 14 residues. The CDR3 loop reads CASSTKWRNYGYTF. In DNA, the CDR3 is TGTGCCAGCAGCACAAAGTGGAGGAACTATGGCTACACCTTC.

The J gene is TRBJ1-2, the V gene TRBV5-6; D not certain. Trimming shortened V by 4 bases and J by 8 bases, and 12 bases separated the two germline ends. Germline V CDR1 and CDR2: SGHDT, YYEEEE. CDR3 size: 12 residues. The CDR3 nucleotides read TGTGCCAGCAGCCTCCATGGAGGGGGCTACACCTTC. This codes for CASSLHGGGYTF. Full variable domain (outside the CDR3, taken from reference TRBV5-6 and TRBJ1-2): DAGVTQSPTHLIKTRGQQVTLRCSPKSGHDTVSWYQQALGQGPQFIFQYYEEEERQRGNFPDRFSGHQFPNYSSELNVNALLLGDSALYLCASSLHGGGYTFGSGTRLTVV.

The chain carries TRBV19 and TRBJ1-5; 9 positions match TRBD1. Trimming removed 5 bases from V and 2 bases from J; junction bases left unmatched: 7. The CDR3 sequence is 16 residues long. CDR1 and CDR2 (germline): LNHDA, SQIVND (reference sequence). Written as DNA, the CDR3 is TGTGCCAGTAGTTCAGCGGACAGGGGTGGCAATCAGCCCCAGCATTTT. It is translated as CASSSADRGGNQPQHF. Full variable domain (missing parts from reference TRBV19 and TRBJ1-5): DGGITQSPKYLFRKEGQNVTLSCEQNLNHDAMYWYRQDPGQGLRLIYYSQIVNDFQKGDIAEGYSVSREKKESFPLTVTSAQKNPTAFYLCASSSADRGGNQPQHFGDGTRLSIL.

The V and J genes are TRBV2 and TRBJ2-1, with 9 bases matching TRBD2. This CDR3 comprises 16 residues. The V segment lost 8 bases and the J segment 1 base; nucleotides outside the gene matches: 9. CDR1 and CDR2 (germline): SNHLY, FYNNEI. The CDR3 region has the DNA TGTGCCAGCTCCCCGCGGGGGGGGCAATCCTACAATGAGCAGTTCTTC. Translated, it gives CASSPRGGQSYNEQFF.

V is TRBV4-3 and J is TRBJ2-5; 8 bases match TRBD1. The CDR3 has 14 residues. Germline V lookup: CDR1 LGHNA, CDR2 YSLEER. With 0 bases clipped from V and 5 bases from J, the junction kept 2 bases outside the gene matches. This chain's CDR3 is CASSQEDRVETQYF. CDR3 DNA: TGCGCCAGCAGCCAAGAGGACAGGGTCGAGACCCAGTACTTC.

The CDR3 sequence is CRGQGGTEAFF. The CDR3 bases are TGCAGGGGACAGGGGGGGACTGAAGCTTTCTTT. The J gene is TRBJ1-1, the V gene TRBV20-1; 11 positions match TRBD1. Germline V CDR1 and CDR2: DFQATT, SNEGSKA (reference sequence). The CDR3 is 11 residues long.

V gene TRBV3-1 (or the pseudogene TRBV3-2) combines with J gene TRBJ2-2; TRBD2 aligns across 9 bases. Germline CDR1 and CDR2: LGHDT and YNNKEL (reference sequence). Losses at the gene ends were 2 bases for V and 6 bases for J; bases not matched to a gene: 4. The CDR3 contains 15 residues. CDR3 sequence reads: CASSQWLAGPGELFF. The DNA for the CDR3 is TGTGCCAGCAGCCAATGGCTAGCGGGGCCCGGGGAGCTGTTTTTT.

The chain is built from TRBV5-6 and TRBJ2-7; 8 nucleotides line up with TRBD1. CDR1 is SGHDT, CDR2 YYEEEE, per germline. The CDR3 is 15 amino acids. V was pared by 0 bases and J by 3 bases, with 5 bases of the junction left unmatched. The CDR3 loop is CASSLDRGAIYEQYF. For the CDR3, the DNA is TGTGCCAGCAGCTTGGACAGGGGGGCCATCTACGAGCAGTACTTC.

The V gene is TRBV2, the J gene TRBJ1-5; D gene uncertain. This CDR3 is 15 amino acids long. The germline V gene has CDR1 SNHLY and CDR2 FYNNEI. Trimming left V 0 bases short and J 3 bases short, with 9 bases between. CDR3 DNA sequence: TGTGCCAGCAGTGAAGCTGAGGGATTCAATCAGCCCCAGCATTTT. It specifies CASSEAEGFNQPQHF. Complete variable domain (other parts from reference TRBV2 and TRBJ1-5): EPEVTQTPSHQVTQMGQEVILRCVPISNHLYFYWYRQILGQKVEFLVSFYNNEISEKSEIFDDQFSVERPDGSNFTLKIRSTKLEDSAMYFCASSEAEGFNQPQHFGDGTRLSIL.

The rearrangement links TRBV24-1 to TRBJ2-5, with TRBD1 as a possible D gene (6 bases). The germline gives CDR1 KGHDR, CDR2 SFDVKD. V lost 3 bases to trimming and J lost 4 bases, with 14 bases between them. The CDR3 totals 15 residues. In DNA form, the CDR3 reads TGTGCCACCAGTGATACGAGTCTGGGGGCAGAGACCCAGTACTTC. Translation gives CATSDTSLGAETQYF.

V gene TRBV5-5 combines with J gene TRBJ1-2; TRBD1 aligns across 12 bases. V lost 2 bases and J lost 6; bases outside the gene matches: 2. This CDR3 has 14 amino acids. In germline, CDR1 is SGHKS, CDR2 YYEKEE (reference sequence). CDR3 loop: CASSLGTGGNGYTF. CDR3 coding DNA: TGTGCCAGCAGCTTAGGGACAGGGGGCAATGGCTACACCTTC.

V is TRBV7-2 and J is TRBJ1-5, with D possibly matching TRBD1 (6 bases). Trimming cost V 5 bases and J 3 bases, with 8 bases left between them. This CDR3 has 13 residues. The V gene's germline CDR1 is SGHTA and CDR2 FQGNSA. The CDR3 sequence is CASSLGHNQPQHF. As DNA, the CDR3 is TGTGCCAGCAGCCTGGGACACAATCAGCCCCAGCATTTT.

The genes are TRBV5-4 and TRBJ1-2; possible D gene TRBD1, 5 bases. Germline assignment: CDR1 SGHNT and CDR2 YYREEE (reference sequence). V lost 4 bases to trimming and J lost 3 bases, with 16 bases between them. The CDR3 is made up of 15 amino acids. The CDR3: CASSRPGQGDYGYTF. CDR3 coding DNA: TGTGCCAGCAGCCGCCCTGGGCAAGGGGACTATGGCTACACCTTC.

The chain links TRBV4-1 to TRBJ2-2; 8 bases are a match to TRBD1. J lost 3 bases, V lost 3 bases, and 12 bases had no gene match. The CDR3 length is 18 residues. From germline, CDR1 is MGHRA and CDR2 YSYEKL. CDR3 sequence reads: CASSHGSGDRWYTGELFF. CDR3 DNA: TGCGCCAGCAGCCACGGATCGGGGGACAGGTGGTACACCGGGGAGCTGTTTTTT.

This chain connects TRBV5-6 to TRBJ2-3; unclear D gene. Trimming pared 0 bases from V and 6 bases from J, leaving 5 bases between. Germline assignment: CDR1 SGHDT and CDR2 YYEEEE. The CDR3 has 12 amino acids. The CDR3 spells CASSLAFDTQYF. Here the CDR3 DNA reads TGTGCCAGCAGCTTGGCCTTTGATACGCAGTATTTT. Full variable domain (outside the CDR3, taken from reference TRBV5-6 and TRBJ2-3): DAGVTQSPTHLIKTRGQQVTLRCSPKSGHDTVSWYQQALGQGPQFIFQYYEEEERQRGNFPDRFSGHQFPNYSSELNVNALLLGDSALYLCASSLAFDTQYFGPGTRLTVL.

This clone appeared once. The chain carries TRBV5-6 and TRBJ2-3, with a possible D match to TRBD2 (7 bases). CDR3 length: 17 residues. Germline lookup yields CDR1 SGHDT and CDR2 YYEEEE. Trimming shortened V by 1 base and J by 6 bases, and 21 bases separated the two germline ends. The CDR3, as DNA: TGTGCCAGCAGCTTGCATGGCGGGGGCGCCTTAGGGGATACGCAGTATTTT. Encoded protein: CASSLHGGGALGDTQYF.

J is TRBJ2-1 and V is TRBV6-4; D might be TRBD1 (6 bases). Trimming cost V 5 bases and J 8 bases, with 13 bases left between them. This CDR3 has 13 residues. The germline CDR1 and CDR2 sequences are MRHNA and SNTAGT. This CDR3 is CASSLNQGYEQFF. CDR3 DNA: TGTGCCAGCAGTCTAAATCAGGGGTATGAGCAGTTCTTC.

The chain couples TRBV30 to TRBJ1-6; maybe TRBD1 (6 bases). The CDR3 has 13 amino acids. The V end lost 2 bases, the J end lost 7 bases, and 9 bases lay between the germline ends. Germline CDR1 reads GTSNPN; CDR2 reads SVGIG (reference sequence). CDR3 protein: CAWSNRANSPLHF. The CDR3 DNA reads as TGTGCCTGGAGTAACAGGGCAAATTCACCCCTCCACTTT.

The chain couples TRBV5-1 to TRBJ2-1, with D perhaps TRBD2 (5 bases). Looked up from germline, CDR1 is SGHRS and CDR2 is YFSETQ. CDR3 length equals 15 residues. The ends were cut back, 5 bases at V and 0 bases at J, with 12 bases in the middle. In DNA form, the CDR3 reads TGCGCCAGCAGGCTACTAGTTAACTCCTACAATGAGCAGTTCTTC. Its protein is CASRLLVNSYNEQFF.

The table lists this clone with a count of one. V is TRBV6-5 and J is TRBJ2-1; 9 bases fit TRBD1. V lost 6 bases, J lost 1 base, and 4 bases stayed unmatched. Germline loops: CDR1 MNHEY, CDR2 SVGAGI. This CDR3 contains 15 residues. The CDR3: CASSPDRGSYNEQFF. CDR3 nucleotides: TGTGCCAGCAGCCCAGACAGGGGGTCCTACAATGAGCAGTTCTTC.

V and J are TRBV28 and TRBJ2-3, with TRBD2 matching over 8 bases. V was pared by 6 bases and J by 0 bases, with 11 bases of the junction left unmatched. This CDR3 has 17 amino acids. From germline, CDR1 is MDHEN and CDR2 SYDVKM. The CDR3 loop is CASRGQAGGTSTDTQYF. The DNA for the CDR3 is TGTGCCAGCAGGGGTCAGGCGGGGGGTACTAGCACAGATACGCAGTATTTT.

This chain links TRBV6-5 with TRBJ1-2; D is undetermined. Germline V lookup: CDR1 MNHEY, CDR2 SVGAGI. The CDR3 consists of 14 residues. V lost 2 bases to trimming and J lost 4 bases, with 11 bases between them. The CDR3 coding sequence is TGTGCCAGCAGTTACGTGCGGGTTGGCTATGGCTACACCTTC. Its protein is CASSYVRVGYGYTF.

This chain links TRBV6-5 with TRBJ2-6, with 7 bases matching TRBD1. Germline V lookup: CDR1 MNHEY, CDR2 SVGAGI. The CDR3 is 14 residues long. V shed 5 bases and J 8 bases; nucleotides not matched to a gene: 6. As DNA, the CDR3 is TGTGCCAGCAGTAACGACAGGGAGTCCAACGTCCTGACTTTC. Residues: CASSNDRESNVLTF.

The chain is built from TRBV10-3 and TRBJ2-1, with D possibly matching TRBD2 (5 bases). V lost 0 bases and J 0 bases, leaving 9 bases between the germline ends. Germline V gene lookup returns CDR1 ENHRY and CDR2 SYGVKD. CDR3 size: 16 residues. CDR3 residues: CAISESTNPSYNEQFF. In DNA, the CDR3 is TGTGCCATCAGTGAGTCGACTAATCCCTCCTACAATGAGCAGTTCTTC.

The chain carries TRBV28 and TRBJ1-4; the D is unclear. Between the trimmed V and J ends, which lost 10 bases and 8 bases, there was a span of 20 bases. Germline loops: CDR1 MDHEN, CDR2 SYDVKM. This CDR3 contains 14 residues. The CDR3 protein is CATSRPSGVEKLFF. As DNA, the CDR3 is TGTGCCACAAGCAGACCCAGCGGGGTCGAAAAACTGTTTTTT.